The 14 T cell receptor beta chains given below trace back to one sample, sequenced in a study of shared clonotypes between healthy human individuals (dated by TCRdb to about 2020). The method was the immunoSEQ multiplex PCR assay. TCRdb's version of the immuneACCESS table is confined to in-frame rearrangements and falls short of the full clone set. An unresolved V gene accounts for under half of the shortfall where checked; the remainder is of unknown origin. The sample table shows about 2.4 million clones, and over 85% are seen once. The leading ten clones occupy around 0.37% of the sample. The source material was naive CD4+ T cells from PBMCs. Per the publication, the cell subset or site label means: CD45RA+ positively selected. The receptors come from a man younger than 35 in good health. Some clones in this sample may be carry-over from other donors' samples.

This clone appeared once. The rearrangement links TRBV30 to TRBJ1-6; D is unclear. The ends were cut back, 5 bases at V and 9 bases at J, with 14 bases in the middle. CDR1 is GTSNPN and CDR2 is SVGIG in the germline V gene (reference sequence). The CDR3 is 13 residues long. The CDR3 sequence: CAWGSRRPSPLHF. CDR3 bases: TGTGCCTGGGGGTCCCGGCGTCCTTCACCCCTCCACTTT.

V is TRBV2 and J is TRBJ1-2, with D tentatively TRBD1 (6 bases). This CDR3 has 12 residues. Germline V lookup: CDR1 SNHLY, CDR2 FYNNEI. V was trimmed by 9 bases and J by 2 bases, leaving 10 bases between them. In DNA, the CDR3 is TGTGCCAGTAACCAGGGGAACTATGGCTACACCTTC. It codes for CASNQGNYGYTF.

The chain couples TRBV10-3 to TRBJ1-5; D call uncertain. The CDR3 has 15 residues. The germline V gene encodes CDR1 ENHRY and CDR2 SYGVKD. The V end lost 8 bases, the J end lost 0 bases, and 14 bases lay between the germline ends. CDR3 DNA: TGTGCCATCTCCCCGAACGGTTATAGCAATCAGCCCCAGCATTTT. Amino acids: CAISPNGYSNQPQHF.

The rearrangement links TRBV28 to TRBJ1-2; weak D call: TRBD1 (6 bases). Germline CDR1 and CDR2: MDHEN and SYDVKM. The germline V and J ends were trimmed by 3 bases and 7 bases, with 9 bases remaining between them. The CDR3 covers 12 residues. The CDR3 DNA reads as TGTGCCAGCAGTTTTTCCAGGGGTGGCTACACCTTC. It encodes CASSFSRGGYTF.

This chain links TRBV4-1 with TRBJ1-1, with 8 bases aligning to TRBD1. The CDR3 length is 18 residues. V trimming: 0 bases; J trimming: 5 bases; junction bases outside the gene matches: 14. In germline, CDR1 is MGHRA, CDR2 YSYEKL. The CDR3 nucleotides are TGCGCCAGCAGCCAAGAAGTATTGGGCACAGGGGGGAGAACTGAAGCTTTCTTT. The encoded protein is CASSQEVLGTGGRTEAFF.

The gene calls are TRBV7-9 and TRBJ2-1; D is undetermined. V was shortened by 5 bases and J by 7 bases, with 6 bases between the two germline ends. Germline V gene data show CDR1 as SEHNR and CDR2 as FQNEAQ (reference sequence). The CDR3 spans 11 residues. CDR3 region: CASSTGNEQFF. DNA for the CDR3: TGTGCCAGCAGCACGGGTAATGAGCAGTTCTTC. Full variable domain (rest looked up from reference TRBV7-9 and TRBJ2-1): DTGVSQNPRHKITKRGQNVTFRCDPISEHNRLYWYRQTLGQGPEFLTYFQNEAQLEKSRLLSDRFSAERPKGSFSTLEIQRTEQGDSAMYLCASSTGNEQFFGPGTRLTVL.

This clone showed up just once. The J gene is TRBJ2-1, the V gene TRBV28; D may match TRBD1 or TRBD2 (7 bases each). CDR3 length: 15 residues. Germline-derived CDR1 and CDR2 are MDHEN and SYDVKM. Between the trimmed V and J ends, which lost 2 bases and 6 bases, there was a span of 14 bases. CDR3 loop: CASSLPRGGINEQFF. In DNA, the CDR3 is TGTGCCAGCAGTTTACCCAGGGGGGGAATCAATGAGCAGTTCTTC.

The chain uses TRBV30 and TRBJ2-1, with TRBD2 matching over 14 bases. The CDR3 sequence is 12 residues long. The trim removed 5 bases at V and 9 bases at J, leaving 0 bases unmatched. The V gene's germline CDR1 is GTSNPN and CDR2 SVGIG (reference sequence). The CDR3, as DNA: TGTGCCTGGGGACTAGCGGGGGGTGAGCAGTTCTTC. Amino acids: CAWGLAGGEQFF. Looking up the rest from reference TRBV30 and TRBJ2-1 gives the full variable domain: SQTIHQWPATLVQPVGSPLSLECTVEGTSNPNLYWYRQAAGRGLQLLFYSVGIGQISSEVPQNLSASRPQDRQFILSSKKLLLSDSGFYLCAWGLAGGEQFFGPGTRLTVL.

J is TRBJ1-1 and V is TRBV2, with TRBD1 identical over 11 bases. V lost 6 bases to trimming and J lost 7 bases; unmatched junction nucleotides: 4. The length of the CDR3 is 13 residues. Germline lookup yields CDR1 SNHLY and CDR2 FYNNEI. CDR3 DNA: TGTGCCAGCAGGGACAGGGGGCGCTTTGAAGCTTTCTTT. Translating it yields CASRDRGRFEAFF.

This sequence joins TRBV19 and TRBJ2-2; D perhaps matches TRBD2 (5 bases). CDR3 length: 14 residues. Trimming took 8 bases from V and 7 from J, leaving 17 bases between them. The germline gives CDR1 LNHDA, CDR2 SQIVND (reference sequence). The CDR3 sequence is CASALSGGDGELFF. The CDR3 DNA sequence: TGTGCCAGTGCCCTAAGCGGAGGAGACGGGGAGCTGTTTTTT. Full variable domain (missing parts from reference TRBV19 and TRBJ2-2): DGGITQSPKYLFRKEGQNVTLSCEQNLNHDAMYWYRQDPGQGLRLIYYSQIVNDFQKGDIAEGYSVSREKKESFPLTVTSAQKNPTAFYLCASALSGGDGELFFGEGSRLTVL.

The rearrangement links TRBV9 to TRBJ2-5; D possibly uses TRBD1 or TRBD2 (6 bases each). The V and J ends lost 2 bases and 5 bases respectively, with 16 bases between them. The CDR3 loop spans 15 amino acids. Germline CDR1 reads SGDLS; CDR2 reads YYNGEE. CDR3 in DNA: TGTGCCAGCAGCGTCCATGTCGGAGGGGGGGAGACCCAGTACTTC. The encoded protein is CASSVHVGGGETQYF.

This chain uses TRBV18 with TRBJ2-7; 9 bases match TRBD1. The CDR3 runs to 15 residues. V was pared by 8 bases and J by 6 bases, with 14 bases of the junction left unmatched. Germline CDR1 reads KGHSH; CDR2 reads LQKENI. The chain's CDR3 is CASREVLTGGTEQYF. CDR3 sequence (DNA): TGTGCCAGCCGCGAGGTCTTGACAGGGGGTACCGAGCAGTACTTC.

The V call is TRBV28, the J call TRBJ2-7; 7 bases align to TRBD1. Germline V gene sequence: CDR1 MDHEN, CDR2 SYDVKM. The V and J ends lost 8 bases and 3 bases, in that order; junction bases with no gene match: 10. This CDR3 spans 14 amino acids. CDR3: CASFSGTAYYEQYF. DNA of the CDR3: TGTGCCAGCTTCTCCGGGACAGCGTACTACGAGCAGTACTTC.

The chain couples TRBV5-1 to TRBJ2-1, with TRBD2 matching 7 bases. The junction had 10 bases not matched to a gene; V was cut back by 4 bases and J by 6 bases. Germline CDR1 SGHRS, CDR2 YFSETQ. The CDR3 spans 15 residues. The CDR3 bases are TGCGCCAGCAGCACTGGACTAGTCGGGGTCAATGAGCAGTTCTTC. This codes for CASSTGLVGVNEQFF.